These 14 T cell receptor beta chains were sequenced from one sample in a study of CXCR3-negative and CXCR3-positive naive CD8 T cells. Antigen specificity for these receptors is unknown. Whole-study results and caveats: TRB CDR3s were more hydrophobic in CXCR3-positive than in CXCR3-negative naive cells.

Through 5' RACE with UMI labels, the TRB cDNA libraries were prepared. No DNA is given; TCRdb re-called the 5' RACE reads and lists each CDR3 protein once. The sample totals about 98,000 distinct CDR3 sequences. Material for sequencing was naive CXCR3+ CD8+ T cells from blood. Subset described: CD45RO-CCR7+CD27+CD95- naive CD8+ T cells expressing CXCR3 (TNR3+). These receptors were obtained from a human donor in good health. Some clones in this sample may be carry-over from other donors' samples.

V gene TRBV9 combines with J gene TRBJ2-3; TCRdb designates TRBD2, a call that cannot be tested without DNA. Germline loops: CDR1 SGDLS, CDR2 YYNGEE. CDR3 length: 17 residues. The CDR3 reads CASSLPRWEDGTDTQYF.

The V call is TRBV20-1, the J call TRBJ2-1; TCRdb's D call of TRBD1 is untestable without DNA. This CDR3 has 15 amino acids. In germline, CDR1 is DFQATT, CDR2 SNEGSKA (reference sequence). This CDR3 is CSVIPSGQGTNEQFF.

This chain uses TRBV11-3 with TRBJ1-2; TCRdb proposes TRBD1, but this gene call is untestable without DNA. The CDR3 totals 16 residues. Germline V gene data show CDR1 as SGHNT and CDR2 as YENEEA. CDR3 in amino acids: CASSLPLRGANYGYTF. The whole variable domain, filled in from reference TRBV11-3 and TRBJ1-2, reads EAGVVQSPRYKIIEKKQPVAFWCNPISGHNTLYWYLQNLGQGPELLIRYENEEAVDDSQLPKDRFSAERLKGVDSTLKIQPAELGDSAVYLCASSLPLRGANYGYTFGSGTRLTVV.

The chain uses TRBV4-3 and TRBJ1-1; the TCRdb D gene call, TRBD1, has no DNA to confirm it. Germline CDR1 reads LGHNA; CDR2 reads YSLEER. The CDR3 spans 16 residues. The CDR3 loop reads CASSQLPDREDTEAFF.

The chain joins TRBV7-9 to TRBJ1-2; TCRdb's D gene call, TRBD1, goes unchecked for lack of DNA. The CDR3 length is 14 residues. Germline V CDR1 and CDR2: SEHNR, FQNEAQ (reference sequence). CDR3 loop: CASSNVQGMTGYTF.

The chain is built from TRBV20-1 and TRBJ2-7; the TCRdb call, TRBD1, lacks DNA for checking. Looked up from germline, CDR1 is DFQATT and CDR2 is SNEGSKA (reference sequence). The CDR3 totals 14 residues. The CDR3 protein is CSARDPDRSYEQYF.

CDR3 amino acids: CASSPGSGAREGEQYF. This rearrangement joins TRBV5-1 to TRBJ2-7; TCRdb returns TRBD1, unconfirmable since there is no DNA. The CDR3 is 16 amino acids. From germline, CDR1 is SGHRS and CDR2 YFSETQ. The full variable domain, with the rest looked up from reference TRBV5-1 and TRBJ2-7, is KAGVTQTPRYLIKTRGQQVTLSCSPISGHRSVSWYQQTPGQGLQFLFEYFSETQRNKGNFPGRFSGRQFSNSRSEMNVSTLELGDSALYLCASSPGSGAREGEQYFGPGTRLTVT.

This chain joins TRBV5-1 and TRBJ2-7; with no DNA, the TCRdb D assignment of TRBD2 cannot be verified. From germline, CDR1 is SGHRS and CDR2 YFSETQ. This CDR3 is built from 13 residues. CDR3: CASSFGGAGEQYF.

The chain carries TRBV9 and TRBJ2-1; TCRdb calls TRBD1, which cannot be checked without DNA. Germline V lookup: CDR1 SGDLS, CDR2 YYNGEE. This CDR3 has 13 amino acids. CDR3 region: CASTPWGSGEQFF.

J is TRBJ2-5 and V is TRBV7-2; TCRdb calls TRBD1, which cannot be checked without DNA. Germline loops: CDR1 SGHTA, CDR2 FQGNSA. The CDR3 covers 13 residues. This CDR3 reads CASRPDREETQYF.

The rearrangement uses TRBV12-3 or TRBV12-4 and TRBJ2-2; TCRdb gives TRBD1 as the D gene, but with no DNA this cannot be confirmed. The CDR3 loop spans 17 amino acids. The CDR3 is CASSWRPGTGNPGELFF.

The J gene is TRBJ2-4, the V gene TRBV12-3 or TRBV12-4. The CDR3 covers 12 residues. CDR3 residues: CASSLWGRIQYF.

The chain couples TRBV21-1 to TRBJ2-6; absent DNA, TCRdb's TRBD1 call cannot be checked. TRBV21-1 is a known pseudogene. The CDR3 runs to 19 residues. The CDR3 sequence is CASSKTGGQGKAGANVLTF.

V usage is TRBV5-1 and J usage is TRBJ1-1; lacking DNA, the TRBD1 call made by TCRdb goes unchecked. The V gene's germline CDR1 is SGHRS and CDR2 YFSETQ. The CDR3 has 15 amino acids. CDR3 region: CASSFSQGGGTEAFF.